Here is one T cell receptor (beta chain) with its context. Its antigen is unidentified. The table came from immunoSEQ multiplex PCR; TCRdb's copy has only in-frame clones and leaves some out. The sample shows roughly 550,000 clones, roughly 96% of them seen only once. These data come from a study of shared clonotypes between healthy human individuals. Study-level results: Naive CD4 clonotypes were shared across several donors at about 5.3%.

Trimming stripped 7 bases from V and 4 bases from J, with 13 bases between. There are 13 residues in the CDR3. The germline CDR1 and CDR2 sequences are SEHNR and FQNEAQ (reference sequence). Naive CD8 populations comprised CD45RO-negative cells positively selected for CCR7, excluding terminally differentiated effector memory CD45RA+ cells. The V and J genes are TRBV7-9 and TRBJ1-2; no clear D. The specimen was naive CD8+ T cells sorted from blood. This TCR was recovered from a woman aged 25-40 years in good health. The CDR3: CASTEGSSYGYTF. The DNA of the CDR3 is TGTGCCAGCACGGAGGGCAGCAGCTATGGCTACACCTTC.